This T cell receptor (beta chain) emerged from a study of cytomegalovirus exposure and HLA in healthy donors. The study, taken as a whole, reports: In vitro assays verified that three CMV-associated chains recognized CMV antigens specifically. For most subjects, TCR beta sequences were reported to predict HLA-A and HLA-B alleles with accuracy. Later analysis identified a missense DCLRE1C variant that was linked to TCR beta V- and J-gene trimming. Previous analysis showed most TCR beta V segments were productive about 90% or about 30% of the time.

With 4 bases removed from V and 4 bases from J, the gap between germline ends came to 11 bases. Germline values: CDR1 SGHDN, CDR2 FVKESK. The CDR3 has 14 residues. The PCR employed 60 Vbeta primers together with 13 Jbeta primers. Clones were sequenced by immunoSEQ multiplex PCR, and TCRdb holds only the in-frame ones, with some missing. The sample includes under 150,000 clones, 80% of them seen just once. As concerns this clone: Its antigen remains unidentified.

The TCR comes from a man in his thirties or forties in good health and CMV-seronegative. J is TRBJ2-1 and V is TRBV14; TRBD2 is a possible D gene (5 bases). Sample: PBMCs. CDR3 nucleotides: TGTGCCAGCAGCCCTCGGACGGGGTACAATGAGCAGTTCTTC. This codes for CASSPRTGYNEQFF.